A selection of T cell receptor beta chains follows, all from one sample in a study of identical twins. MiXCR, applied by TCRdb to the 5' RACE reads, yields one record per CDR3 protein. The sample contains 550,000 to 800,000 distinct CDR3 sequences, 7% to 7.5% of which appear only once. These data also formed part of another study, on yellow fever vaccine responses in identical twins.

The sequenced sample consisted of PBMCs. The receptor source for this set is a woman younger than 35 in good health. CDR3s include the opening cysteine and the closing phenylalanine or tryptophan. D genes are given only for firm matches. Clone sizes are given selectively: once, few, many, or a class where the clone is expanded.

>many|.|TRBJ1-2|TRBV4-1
CASSQDPNRNSYTF
TGCGCCAGCAGCCAAGATCCAAACAGGAATTCCTACACCTTC
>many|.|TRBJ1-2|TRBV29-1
CSQGLDGGGYTF
TGCAGCCAGGGGCTAGACGGAGGGGGCTACACCTTC
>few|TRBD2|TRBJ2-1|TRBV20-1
CSAEAGSSTEQFF
TGCAGTGCTGAAGCGGGGTCTAGCACGGAGCAGTTCTTC
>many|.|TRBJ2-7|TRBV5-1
CASSRRDYEQYF
TGCGCCAGCAGCCGGCGTGACTACGAGCAGTACTTC
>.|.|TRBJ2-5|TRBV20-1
CSASPYQGNQETQYF
TGCAGTGCTAGCCCATACCAGGGGAACCAAGAGACCCAGTACTTC
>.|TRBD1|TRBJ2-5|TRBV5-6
CASSPNTGTARQETQYF
TGTGCCAGCAGCCCCAACACTGGGACAGCTCGCCAAGAGACCCAGTACTTC
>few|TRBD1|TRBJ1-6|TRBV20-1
CSANAGTGRSPLHF
TGCAGTGCTAACGCCGGGACAGGGAGATCACCCCTCCACTTT
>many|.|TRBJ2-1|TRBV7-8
CASAPGGPELNEQFF
TGTGCCAGCGCCCCCGGGGGACCCGAACTCAATGAGCAGTTCTTC
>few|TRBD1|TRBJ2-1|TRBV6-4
CASSDQGTDYNEQFF
TGTGCCAGCAGTGACCAGGGGACAGACTACAATGAGCAGTTCTTC
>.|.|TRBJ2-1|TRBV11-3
CASVLGPTGTNEQFF
TGTGCCAGCGTATTGGGACCTACGGGGACTAATGAGCAGTTCTTC
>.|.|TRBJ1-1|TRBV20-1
CSAPPPGGIMNTEAFF
TGCAGTGCTCCCCCCCCCGGGGGCATTATGAACACTGAAGCTTTCTTT
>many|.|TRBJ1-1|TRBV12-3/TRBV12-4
CASTFASTEAFF
TGTGCCAGCACCTTTGCTAGCACTGAAGCTTTCTTT
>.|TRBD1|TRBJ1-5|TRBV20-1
CSASGAAQGANQPQHF
TGCAGTGCTAGTGGGGCCGCGCAGGGGGCCAATCAGCCCCAGCATTTT
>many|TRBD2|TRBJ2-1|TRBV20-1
CSAPESGRGHEQFF
TGCAGTGCCCCGGAGAGCGGGAGGGGTCATGAGCAGTTCTTC
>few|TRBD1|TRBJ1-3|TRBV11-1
CASTSGLGQGSFFGQATIYF
TGTGCCAGCACCTCCGGACTCGGACAGGGATCGTTCTTCGGTCAGGCCACCATATATTTT
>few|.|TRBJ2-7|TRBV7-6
CASSIGHGSYEQYF
TGTGCCAGCAGCATCGGACATGGCTCCTACGAGCAGTACTTC
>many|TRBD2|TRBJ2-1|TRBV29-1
CSVELAETKRTYNEQFF
TGCAGCGTTGAACTAGCGGAGACTAAGAGGACCTACAATGAGCAGTTCTTC
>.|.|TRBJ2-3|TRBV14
CASSPRDGPADTQYF
TGTGCCAGCAGCCCTCGGGACGGACCCGCAGATACGCAGTATTTT
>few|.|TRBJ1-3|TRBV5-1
CASSEEVSGNTIYF
TGCGCCAGCAGCGAGGAGGTGTCTGGAAACACCATATATTTT
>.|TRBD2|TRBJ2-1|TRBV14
CASSHREVLRYNEQFF
TGTGCCAGCAGCCACCGGGAGGTGTTGCGATACAATGAGCAGTTCTTC
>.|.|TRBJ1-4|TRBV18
CASSPRGVNEKLFF
TGTGCCAGCTCACCACGAGGGGTAAATGAAAAACTGTTTTTT
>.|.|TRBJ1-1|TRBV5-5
CASSFDTNMNTEAFF
TGTGCCAGCAGCTTTGACACCAACATGAACACTGAAGCTTTCTTT
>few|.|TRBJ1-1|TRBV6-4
CASRIQGVGGTEAFF
TGTGCCAGCAGAATACAGGGAGTCGGCGGCACTGAAGCTTTCTTT
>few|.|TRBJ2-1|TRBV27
CASSSYGQLGEQFF
TGTGCCAGCAGTTCCTACGGGCAACTAGGAGAGCAGTTCTTC
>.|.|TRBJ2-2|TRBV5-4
CASSRTAPTGELFF
TGTGCCAGCAGCCGGACAGCCCCCACCGGGGAGCTGTTTTTT
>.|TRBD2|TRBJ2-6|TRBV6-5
CASRLGLAGAGANVLTF
TGTGCCAGCAGACTCGGACTAGCGGGAGCTGGGGCCAACGTCCTGACTTTC
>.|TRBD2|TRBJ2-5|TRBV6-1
CATRSGVAVYETQYF
TGTGCCACCCGGAGCGGGGTAGCAGTGTATGAGACCCAGTACTTC
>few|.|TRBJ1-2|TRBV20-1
CSAMVPRVNYGYTF
TGCAGTGCTATGGTCCCTAGGGTTAACTATGGCTACACCTTC
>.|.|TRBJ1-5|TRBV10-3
CAISQGQSREPQHF
TGTGCCATCAGTCAAGGACAGTCGCGGGAGCCCCAGCATTTT
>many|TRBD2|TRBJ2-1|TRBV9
CASSNSPSGNYNEQFF
TGTGCCAGCAGCAACAGCCCTAGCGGTAACTACAATGAGCAGTTCTTC
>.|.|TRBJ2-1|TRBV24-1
CATSDTGDFRINEQFF
TGTGCCACCAGTGATACCGGGGATTTCCGCATTAATGAGCAGTTCTTC
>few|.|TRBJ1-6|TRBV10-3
CATESDRGNSPLHF
TGTGCCACCGAAAGCGACAGAGGTAATTCACCCCTCCACTTT
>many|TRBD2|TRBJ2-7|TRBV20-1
CSAPGTSGGYEQYF
TGCAGTGCTCCCGGGACTAGCGGGGGATACGAGCAGTACTTC
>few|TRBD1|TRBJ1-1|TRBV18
CASSTRQGPEAFF
TGTGCCAGCTCGACCAGACAGGGGCCTGAAGCTTTCTTT
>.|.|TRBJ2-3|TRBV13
CASSLGLKGYTDTQYF
TGTGCCAGCAGCTTAGGCCTAAAAGGGTACACAGATACGCAGTATTTT
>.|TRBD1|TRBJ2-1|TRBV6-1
CASREDRGSNEQFF
TGTGCCAGCAGGGAGGACAGGGGAAGCAATGAGCAGTTCTTC
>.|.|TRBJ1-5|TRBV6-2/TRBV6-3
CASSYSTRVGQPQHF
TGTGCCAGCAGTTACTCGACCAGGGTAGGTCAGCCCCAGCATTTT
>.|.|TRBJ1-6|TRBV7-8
CASGADRGIYSPLHF
TGTGCCAGCGGCGCCGATCGGGGAATCTATTCACCCCTCCACTTT
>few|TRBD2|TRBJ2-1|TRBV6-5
CASSYTGLAGGGYNEQFF
TGTGCCAGCAGTTACACTGGACTAGCGGGAGGGGGATACAATGAGCAGTTCTTC
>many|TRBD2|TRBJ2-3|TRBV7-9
CASSFSGLAGARDTQYF
TGTGCCAGCAGCTTCTCGGGACTAGCGGGGGCTCGGGATACGCAGTATTTT